This entry describes one TCR beta chain. Its antigen is as yet unknown. The data are from a study of CD8 T cells in ankylosing spondylitis. Libraries of TCR beta came from quantitative 5'-RACE with molecular barcodes. Each CDR3 protein gets one entry after TCRdb re-called the 5' RACE reads with MiXCR. The profile shows 670,000 or so distinct CDR3 sequences, roughly 19% of them singletons. Overall study findings and caveats: The study looked at matched synovial fluid samples from ankylosing spondylitis patients. Disease-linked clones were reported to be significantly enriched there. Characteristic, it appeared, of ankylosing spondylitis blood was a TCR beta motif of eight highly homologous variants. A subset of motif variants has previously been described in the synovial fluid and blood of reactive arthritis. Disease-associated clonotypes exhibited CD8+ identity and were relatively infrequent in peripheral blood.

CDR3 size: 13 residues. Trimming stripped 10 bases from V and 4 bases from J, with 15 bases between. Sequencing was done on a sample of blood, either unsorted or a sorted T cell fraction (not recorded which). This clonotype was sampled from a male donor with ankylosing spondylitis. This chain connects TRBV12-3 or TRBV12-4 to TRBJ2-3; D might be TRBD1 (7 bases). The CDR3 loop reads CAIQGGMSDTQYF. CDR3 in DNA: TGTGCCATCCAGGGGGGCATGTCAGATACGCAGTATTTT.